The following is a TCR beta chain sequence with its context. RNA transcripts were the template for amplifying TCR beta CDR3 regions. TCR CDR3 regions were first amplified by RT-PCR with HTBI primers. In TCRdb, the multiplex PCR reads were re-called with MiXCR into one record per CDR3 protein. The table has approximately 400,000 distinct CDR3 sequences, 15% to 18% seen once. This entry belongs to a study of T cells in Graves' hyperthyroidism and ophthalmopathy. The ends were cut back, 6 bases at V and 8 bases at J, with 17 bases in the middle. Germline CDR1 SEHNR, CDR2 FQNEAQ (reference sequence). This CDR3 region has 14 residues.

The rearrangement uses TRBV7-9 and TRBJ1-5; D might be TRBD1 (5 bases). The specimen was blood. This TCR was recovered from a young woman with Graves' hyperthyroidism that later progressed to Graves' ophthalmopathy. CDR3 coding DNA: TGTGCCAGCAGTGCTCCGGGGCCCGCGGAGCCCCAGCATTTT. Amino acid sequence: CASSAPGPAEPQHF.